These T cell receptor beta chains were read from a single sample in a study of vaccination and CD4 T cells after COVID-19. Their antigens are not known. Via MiXCR, TCRdb re-called the PCR reads, giving one row per CDR3 protein. The sample yields roughly 14,000 distinct CDR3 sequences, 40% to 60% seen once. Sequenced material: CD4+ T cells from blood, cultured in vitro, taken before SARS-CoV-2 vaccination. The origin of the receptors is a human donor who had recovered from COVID-19. Each CDR3 is given with its conserved first and last residue. D genes are given only for firm matches. Only some rows state a clone size, as once, few, many or a class for expanded clones.

>TRBJ1-6|TRBV27|-|-
TGTGCCAGCAGTATCCGGGTCCCTTCACCCCTCCACTTT
CASSIRVPSPLHF
>TRBJ2-5|TRBV5-1|once|TRBD2
TGCGCCAGCAGCCCGTTAGGTAGCGGGGGGGCAGCCGAGACCCAGTACTTC
CASSPLGSGGAAETQYF
>TRBJ2-7|TRBV6-5|-|-
TGTGCCAGCAGTTACTCGATCCAGGGACTTTCCGAGCAGTACTTC
CASSYSIQGLSEQYF
>TRBJ1-2|TRBV7-3|-|TRBD1
TGTGCCAGCAGCTTGTCTTCCGGGACAGGGGACGGCTACACCTTC
CASSLSSGTGDGYTF
>TRBJ1-1|TRBV20-1|few|-
TGCAGTGCGACGTCAGGCGGAATCGGCACTGAAGCTTTCTTT
CSATSGGIGTEAFF
>TRBJ2-7|TRBV7-8|-|TRBD1
TGTGCCAGCGTTCGTCCCGGGACAGGGGGCGACGAGCAGTACTTC
CASVRPGTGGDEQYF
>TRBJ2-2|TRBV19|-|-
TGTGCCAGTAGTATAAGGCGGGACAGCACCGGGGAGCTGTTTTTT
CASSIRRDSTGELFF
>TRBJ2-1|TRBV24-1|-|TRBD1
TGTGCCACCAGTGATTTCCGGGACAGGGTGGGAAGGCAGCAGTTCTTC
CATSDFRDRVGRQQFF
>TRBJ1-2|TRBV7-2|few|-
TGTGCCAGCAGCTCGTCTATACCGGGATACTATGGCTACACCTTC
CASSSSIPGYYGYTF
>TRBJ2-3|TRBV6-5|few|-
TGTGCCAGCAGTTACTCAGGTTCGGGTAGGACGCAGTATTTT
CASSYSGSGRTQYF
>TRBJ2-3|TRBV7-2|-|TRBD2
TGTGCCAGCAGCTCTCTGACTAGCTTATCGCAGTATTTT
CASSSLTSLSQYF
>TRBJ2-7|TRBV7-3|few|TRBD2
TGTGCCAGCAGCTCCCGCGGGGGAGGAGGTTACGAGCAGTACTTC
CASSSRGGGGYEQYF
>TRBJ2-7|TRBV6-1|-|-
TGTGCCAGCAGTGAGCCAGGGGTCTCCTACGAGCAGTACTTC
CASSEPGVSYEQYF
>TRBJ2-7|TRBV20-1|-|TRBD2
TGCAGTGCCTCTACCCAGGGCGGGAGTCTGGGGGAGCAGTACTTC
CSASTQGGSLGEQYF
>TRBJ1-2|TRBV10-3|few|-
TGTGCCATCAGTGATTATAAAACAGCTAACTATGGCTACACCTTC
CAISDYKTANYGYTF
>TRBJ2-1|TRBV11-3|-|TRBD1
TGTGCCAGCAGCTTAGGGGGGGGACAGGGCCTCTACAATGAGCAGTTCTTC
CASSLGGGQGLYNEQFF
>TRBJ1-5|TRBV30|-|TRBD1
TGTGCCTGGAGTGTGAACAGGGGGATCGACAATCAGCCCCAGCATTTT
CAWSVNRGIDNQPQHF
>TRBJ2-1|TRBV7-2|-|-
TGTGCCAGCAGCCCAAGGACCTCCGAGAATGAGCAGTTCTTC
CASSPRTSENEQFF
>TRBJ1-2|TRBV20-1|-|-
TGCAGTGCCAACAGGGCCCGGGTCAAGGACTATGGCTACACCTTC
CSANRARVKDYGYTF
>TRBJ1-5|TRBV28|-|-
TGTGCCAGCAAACCGGCAGCCAGGGGAGAGTATCAGCCCCAGCATTTT
CASKPAARGEYQPQHF
>TRBJ2-7|TRBV6-1|medium-sized|-
TGTGCCAGCAGTGCGGAGCAGGGAGCACCCTACGAGCAGTACTTC
CASSAEQGAPYEQYF
>TRBJ1-6|TRBV2|-|-
TGTGCCAGCAGTGAAGACGGGCGAGATTCACCCCTCCACTTT
CASSEDGRDSPLHF
>TRBJ2-6|TRBV19|-|TRBD1
TGTGCCAGTAGTACAGAGAGGGGGCTAGACTCTGGGGCCAACGTCCTGACTTTC
CASSTERGLDSGANVLTF
>TRBJ1-5|TRBV4-1|few|-
TGCGCCAGCAGCCAAGAGGGGGATCGCAATCAGCCCCAGCATTTT
CASSQEGDRNQPQHF
>TRBJ1-1|TRBV6-2/TRBV6-3|-|-
TGTGCCAGCAGTTACGCCTCTAAACGGCAGGGAGGGACTGAAGCTTTCTTT
CASSYASKRQGGTEAFF
>TRBJ1-5|TRBV20-1|-|-
TGCAGTGCTAGAGATCCGGGAGCTGGAAGTAGCAATCAGCCCCAGCATTTT
CSARDPGAGSSNQPQHF
>TRBJ2-1|TRBV2|-|-
TGTGCCAGCAGTTATATCAGCAACAATGAGCAGTTCTTC
CASSYISNNEQFF
>TRBJ2-3|TRBV12-3/TRBV12-4|-|-
TGTGCCAGCGGGGGGATGCGAGATACGCAGTATTTT
CASGGMRDTQYF
>TRBJ1-1|TRBV6-1|few|-
TGTGCCAGCATCCCATGGGGGGGGGACACTGAAGCTTTCTTT
CASIPWGGDTEAFF
>TRBJ2-1|TRBV7-8|-|TRBD1
TGTGCCAGCAGCTTTAGACAGGGGTCCTACAATGAGCAGTTCTTC
CASSFRQGSYNEQFF
>TRBJ2-3|TRBV6-5|-|TRBD1
TGTGCCAGCAGTTCCGCGGACAGGGGAGGGTCAGATACGCAGTATTTT
CASSSADRGGSDTQYF
>TRBJ1-1|TRBV6-4|-|-
TGTGCCAGCCATCCAAGGGCTGGGAGGAACACTGAAGCTTTCTTT
CASHPRAGRNTEAFF
>TRBJ1-2|TRBV7-6|medium-sized|-
TGTGCCAGCAGCCCTCGAGGAGACCATCGGGCTAACTATGGCTACACCTTC
CASSPRGDHRANYGYTF
>TRBJ1-5|TRBV2|-|-
TGTGCCAGCAGCCAGTTGGCAGACAATCAGCCCCAGCATTTT
CASSQLADNQPQHF
>TRBJ2-7|TRBV7-9|-|TRBD2
TGTGCCAGCAGCTTAGCGGGAGCGGGAGGGACCTCCTACGAGCAGTACTTC
CASSLAGAGGTSYEQYF
>TRBJ2-5|TRBV7-2|-|TRBD2
TGTGCCAGCAGGAAGGGCGGGAGTCCTCAAGAGACCCAGTACTTC
CASRKGGSPQETQYF
>TRBJ2-4|TRBV29-1|-|-
TGCAGCGTTGGGGGCAGGGCCAAAAACATTCAGTACTTC
CSVGGRAKNIQYF
>TRBJ2-1|TRBV6-1|medium-sized|TRBD1
TGTGCCAGCAGGCGGACAGGCCAGAGCTCCTACAATGAGCAGTTCTTC
CASRRTGQSSYNEQFF
>TRBJ1-2|TRBV7-2|few|-
TGTGCCAGCAGCTTAGATCTGTGGGAGGACTATGGCTACACCTTC
CASSLDLWEDYGYTF
>TRBJ2-7|TRBV2|-|-
TGTGCCAGCAGCGAGCACGGGGACCTCTACGAGCAGTACTTC
CASSEHGDLYEQYF
>TRBJ2-2|TRBV7-2|-|-
TGTGCCAGCAGCTTAGTGGCAGGGGACACCGGGGAGCTGTTTTTT
CASSLVAGDTGELFF
>TRBJ2-6|TRBV19|-|-
TGTGCCAGTACTCCCGGGTCTGGGGCCAACGTCCTGACTTTC
CASTPGSGANVLTF